A selection of T cell receptor beta chains follows, all from one sample in a study of shared clonotypes between healthy human individuals. Assay used: immunoSEQ multiplex PCR; TCRdb lists only in-frame clones, some missing. Counted here are around 2,000,000 clones, 93% occurring once; the ten biggest clones make up about 1.5%. Sequenced sample: naive CD8+ T cells from PBMCs. Receptor source: a man younger than 30 in good health. Some clones in this sample may be carry-over from other donors' samples. Both conserved end residues are part of each CDR3. Each record gives: CDR3 protein, CDR3 DNA, J gene, D gene, V gene, clone size. D genes are given only for firm matches. Not every row has a clone size; where given, it reads once, few, many or a size class.

CASRRWDEKLFF,TGTGCCAGCAGGCGGTGGGATGAAAAACTGTTTTTT,TRBJ1-4,NA,TRBV27,NA
CASSPELAGAFETQYF,TGTGCCAGCTCACCAGAACTAGCGGGAGCTTTCGAGACCCAGTACTTC,TRBJ2-5,TRBD2,TRBV18,NA
CSVQTDTPRADTQYF,TGCAGCGTCCAAACGGACACCCCCAGAGCAGATACGCAGTATTTT,TRBJ2-3,NA,TRBV29-1,NA
CASSHRDSREEQFF,TGTGCCAGCAGCCATCGGGACTCCCGAGAAGAGCAGTTCTTC,TRBJ2-1,NA,TRBV7-2,NA
CASRARGPGGGGYTF,TGTGCCAGCCGAGCCCGGGGGCCCGGCGGGGGTGGCTACACCTTC,TRBJ1-2,NA,TRBV19,NA
CAWGTGQNYEQYF,TGTGCCTGGGGAACAGGGCAGAACTACGAGCAGTACTTC,TRBJ2-7,NA,TRBV30,NA
CASSLSLGTTRYEQYF,TGTGCCAGCAGTTTATCTTTAGGGACTACCCGCTACGAGCAGTACTTC,TRBJ2-7,TRBD2,TRBV27,NA
CASSTNRGPWREKLFF,TGTGCCAGCAGCACCAATCGGGGTCCTTGGCGTGAAAAACTGTTTTTT,TRBJ1-4,NA,TRBV27,NA
CASSPGQGANYGYTF,TGTGCCAGCAGTCCGGGACAGGGGGCCAACTATGGCTACACCTTC,TRBJ1-2,TRBD1,TRBV6-4,once
CASSELLGQISEAFF,TGTGCCAGCAGTGAGCTCCTGGGCCAGATCTCTGAAGCTTTCTTT,TRBJ1-1,NA,TRBV2,once
CASSDSDRGLGSNQPQHF,TGTGCCAGCAGTGACTCGGACAGGGGACTGGGAAGCAATCAGCCCCAGCATTTT,TRBJ1-5,TRBD1,TRBV25-1,NA
CASSLDTGTSGSYEQYF,TGTGCCAGCAGCTTAGATACAGGGACTAGCGGATCCTACGAGCAGTACTTC,TRBJ2-7,TRBD2,TRBV11-2,NA
CANNGTSDTQYF,TGTGCCAACAATGGGACTTCAGATACGCAGTATTTT,TRBJ2-3,NA,TRBV27,NA
CASSVGTVGELFF,TGTGCCAGCAGCGTAGGGACGGTTGGGGAGCTGTTTTTT,TRBJ2-2,NA,TRBV9,NA
CASSLAGVRETQYF,TGTGCCAGCAGCCTAGCGGGAGTCAGGGAGACCCAGTACTTC,TRBJ2-5,TRBD2,TRBV14,NA
CASSSETGSVVVSYTF,TGTGCCAGCAGCTCTGAGACAGGTTCTGTCGTTGTAAGCTACACCTTC,TRBJ1-2,NA,TRBV5-4,NA
CASSAGTGGTNQPQHF,TGTGCCAGCAGCGCGGGGACAGGGGGAACCAATCAGCCCCAGCATTTT,TRBJ1-5,TRBD1,TRBV9,NA
CASSYTSGRDDEQFF,TGTGCCAGCAGTTACACTAGCGGGAGGGATGATGAGCAGTTCTTC,TRBJ2-1,TRBD2,TRBV6-5,once
CAAAGERWAGELFF,TGTGCCGCCGCAGGGGAAAGGTGGGCCGGGGAGCTGTTTTTT,TRBJ2-2,NA,TRBV6-5,NA
CASSAGDEQFF,TGCGCCAGCAGCGCGGGAGACGAGCAGTTCTTC,TRBJ2-1,TRBD2,TRBV10-1,NA
CASSPPAKTYEQYF,TGTGCCAGCAGCCCTCCGGCAAAAACCTACGAGCAGTACTTC,TRBJ2-7,NA,TRBV13,NA
CASNGGAILEQYF,TGTGCCAGCAACGGGGGGGCTATCCTCGAGCAGTACTTC,TRBJ2-7,TRBD2,TRBV11-2,NA
CASSVAGGLVNEQFF,TGTGCCAGCAGCGTAGCAGGGGGACTAGTCAATGAGCAGTTCTTC,TRBJ2-1,NA,TRBV9,NA
CASSSQSMNSYNEQFF,TGTGCCAGCAGCTCTCAGTCGATGAACTCCTACAATGAGCAGTTCTTC,TRBJ2-1,NA,TRBV7-9,NA
CASSSQDRGFYEQYF,TGTGCCAGCAGCTCTCAGGACAGGGGTTTCTACGAGCAGTACTTC,TRBJ2-7,TRBD1,TRBV27,NA
CASSLGRSSYEQYF,TGTGCCAGCAGCTTAGGACGAAGCTCCTACGAGCAGTACTTC,TRBJ2-7,NA,TRBV13,NA
CASSLGRVNTEAFF,TGCGCCAGCAGCCTCGGACGGGTGAACACTGAAGCTTTCTTT,TRBJ1-1,NA,TRBV5-1,once